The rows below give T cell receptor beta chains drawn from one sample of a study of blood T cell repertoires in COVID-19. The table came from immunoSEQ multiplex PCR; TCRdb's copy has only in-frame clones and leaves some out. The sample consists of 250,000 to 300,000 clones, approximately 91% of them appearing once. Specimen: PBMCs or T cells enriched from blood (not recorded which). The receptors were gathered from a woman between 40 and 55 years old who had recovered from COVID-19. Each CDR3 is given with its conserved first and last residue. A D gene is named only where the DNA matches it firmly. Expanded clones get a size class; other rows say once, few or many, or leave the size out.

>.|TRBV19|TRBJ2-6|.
TGTGCCAGTAGTATTTGGAGCTCTGGGGCCAACGTCCTGACTTTC
CASSIWSSGANVLTF
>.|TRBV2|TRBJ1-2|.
TGTGCCAGCAGTGGGGCACCCTTGGGCTATGGCTACACCTTC
CASSGAPLGYGYTF
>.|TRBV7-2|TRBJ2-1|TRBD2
TGTGCCAGCAGCGCCTCCGGGACTAGAGCTTATGAGCAGTTCTTC
CASSASGTRAYEQFF
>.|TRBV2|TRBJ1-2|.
TGTGCCAGCAGTGGGTTTAATACCTTCACCACTAATACAATCAACTATGGCTACACCTTC
CASSGFNTFTTNTINYGYTF
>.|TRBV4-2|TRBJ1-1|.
TGTGCCAGCAGCCAAGATCTAATGAACACTGAAGCTTTCTTT
CASSQDLMNTEAFF
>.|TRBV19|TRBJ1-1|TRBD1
TGTGCCAGTAGTTCACAGGGGGGAACTGAAGCTTTCTTT
CASSSQGGTEAFF
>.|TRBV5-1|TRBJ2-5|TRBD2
TGCGCCAGCAGCTTGGGGATAGCGGGAGTAGGGGAGACCCAGTACTTC
CASSLGIAGVGETQYF
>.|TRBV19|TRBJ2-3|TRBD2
TGTGCCAGTAGCTGGACTAGCGGGGTATATACGCAGTATTTT
CASSWTSGVYTQYF
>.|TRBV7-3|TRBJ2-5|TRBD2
TGTGCCAGCAGCCAGGGACTAGCGGGGGTCGAGACCCAGTACTTC
CASSQGLAGVETQYF
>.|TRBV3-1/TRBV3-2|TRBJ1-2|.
TGTGCCAGCAGCCCCCAGCGCATAGGCCCTAAACATGGCTACACCTTC
CASSPQRIGPKHGYTF
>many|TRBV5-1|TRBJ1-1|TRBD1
TGCGCCAGCAGCAGATTGGGACAGGGGAGCACTGAAGCTTTCTTT
CASSRLGQGSTEAFF
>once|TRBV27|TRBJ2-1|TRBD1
TGTGCCAGCAGTTTCACCGGGACAGGTCTAGGCAATGAGCAGTTCTTC
CASSFTGTGLGNEQFF
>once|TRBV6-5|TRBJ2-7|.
TGTGCCAGCAGTATAGCTGACTCCTACGAGCAGTACTTC
CASSIADSYEQYF
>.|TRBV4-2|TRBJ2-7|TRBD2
TGTGCCAGCAGCCCTTCAAGCGGGGGGGCCCGCGAGCAGTACTTC
CASSPSSGGAREQYF
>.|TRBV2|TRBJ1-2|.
TGTGCCAGCAGTGAACCAGGGAAGGATGGCTACACCTTC
CASSEPGKDGYTF
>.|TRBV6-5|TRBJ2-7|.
TGTGCCACAGGGTCTGGATACGAGCAGTACTTC
CATGSGYEQYF
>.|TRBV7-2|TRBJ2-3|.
TGTGCCAGCAGCCGGAGCACAGATACGCAGTATTTT
CASSRSTDTQYF
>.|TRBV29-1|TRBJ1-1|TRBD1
TGCAGCGTTCGTCCTCGGACAGGGGCCGCGAACACTGAAGCTTTCTTT
CSVRPRTGAANTEAFF
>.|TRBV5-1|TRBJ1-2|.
TGCGCCAGCAGCCAGGACAGTTATGGCTACACCTTC
CASSQDSYGYTF
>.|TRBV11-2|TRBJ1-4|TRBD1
TGTGCCAGCAGCTTTTCGGGACAGTCGTTTGAAAAACTGTTTTTT
CASSFSGQSFEKLFF
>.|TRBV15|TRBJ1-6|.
TGTGCCACCAGCAGAGGACAGATAGTGAATTCACCCCTCCACTTT
CATSRGQIVNSPLHF
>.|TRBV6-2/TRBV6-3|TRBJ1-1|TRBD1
TGTGCCAGCAGTTCAGGGGGGAACACTGAAGCTTTCTTT
CASSSGGNTEAFF
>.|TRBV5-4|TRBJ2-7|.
TGTGCCAGCAGCTTGATGAGTAACTCCTACGAGCAGTACTTC
CASSLMSNSYEQYF
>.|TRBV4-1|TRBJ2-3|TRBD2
TGCGCCAGCAGCCGGACTAGGTTAACAGATACGCAGTATTTT
CASSRTRLTDTQYF
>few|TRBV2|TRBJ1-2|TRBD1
TGTGCCAGCACCCCGCCAGGGACAGGGGGCTATGGCTACACCTTC
CASTPPGTGGYGYTF
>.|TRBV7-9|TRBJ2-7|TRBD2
TGTGCCAGCAGCCCCTCCGGGCGGACTAGCTCGGGCTACGAGCAGTACTTC
CASSPSGRTSSGYEQYF
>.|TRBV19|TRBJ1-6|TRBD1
TGTGCCAGCGGGAACAGGGGGCTGGGTTCACCCCTCCACTTT
CASGNRGLGSPLHF
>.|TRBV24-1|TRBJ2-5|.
TGTGCCACCAGTGATTTGGATCCCGGAGACCAAGAGACCCAGTACTTC
CATSDLDPGDQETQYF
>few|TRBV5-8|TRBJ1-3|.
TGTGCCAGCAGTCGCCGACAGGCCGCCTCTGGAAACACCATATATTTT
CASSRRQAASGNTIYF
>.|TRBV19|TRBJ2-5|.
TGTGCCAGTAGGAGCGCGGGATGGGCAGAGACCCAGTACTTC
CASRSAGWAETQYF
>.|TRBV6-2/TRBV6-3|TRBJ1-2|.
TGTGCCAGCAGTTACCTCCGTTCGGTGCGGACTAACTATGGCTACACCTTC
CASSYLRSVRTNYGYTF
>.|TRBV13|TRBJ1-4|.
TGTGCCAGCAGCTTAGGCGGCAGGGGCAATGAAAAACTGTTTTTT
CASSLGGRGNEKLFF
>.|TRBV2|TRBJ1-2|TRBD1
TGTGCCAGCAGCGGACAGGGGGCTAGCTATGGCTACACCTTC
CASSGQGASYGYTF
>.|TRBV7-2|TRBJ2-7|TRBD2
TGTGCCAGCAGCTTAGCGCCGGGACTAGCGGGAGACGAGCAGTACTTC
CASSLAPGLAGDEQYF
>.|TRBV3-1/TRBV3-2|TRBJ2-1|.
TGTGCCAGCAGCCTCCGATGGGGGCCCAATGAGCAGTTCTTC
CASSLRWGPNEQFF
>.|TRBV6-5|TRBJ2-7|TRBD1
TGTGCCAGCAGTTACGACAGGGAGAGCTCCTACGAGCAGTACTTC
CASSYDRESSYEQYF
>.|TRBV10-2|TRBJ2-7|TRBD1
TGCGCCAGCAAAGGACAGGGGGCCGAGCAGTACTTC
CASKGQGAEQYF
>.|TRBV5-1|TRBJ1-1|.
TGCGCCAGCAGCTTGGTCCCAGGGCTGGAAGCTTTCTTT
CASSLVPGLEAFF
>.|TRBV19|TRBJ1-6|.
TGTGCCAGTAGTATAGGAGGGAATTCACCCCTCCACTTT
CASSIGGNSPLHF
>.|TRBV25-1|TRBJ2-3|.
TGTGCCACCCGGGACACCTCACGCACAGATACGCAGTATTTT
CATRDTSRTDTQYF
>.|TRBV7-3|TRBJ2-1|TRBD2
TGTGCCAGCAGCTCCGGACTAGCGGCTTACAATGAGCAGTTCTTC
CASSSGLAAYNEQFF
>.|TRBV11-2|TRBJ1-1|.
TGTGCCCAGGTAGGAGGCCTAGGCACTGAAGCTTTCTTT
CAQVGGLGTEAFF
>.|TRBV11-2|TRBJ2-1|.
TGTGCCAGCAGCTTAGCCGGGGTTCGGAATGAGCAGTTCTTC
CASSLAGVRNEQFF
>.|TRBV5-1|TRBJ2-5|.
TGCGCCAGCAGCTTGAGGACTCGGTACCAAGAGACCCAGTACTTC
CASSLRTRYQETQYF
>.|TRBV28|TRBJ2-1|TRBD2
TGTGCCAGCAGAACCGCCTTGGGGGGGGATTACAATGAGCAGTTCTTC
CASRTALGGDYNEQFF
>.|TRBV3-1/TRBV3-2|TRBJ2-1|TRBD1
TGTGCCAGCAGCCACCACTGGGGGACAGGGGAGCACAATGAGCAGTTCTTC
CASSHHWGTGEHNEQFF
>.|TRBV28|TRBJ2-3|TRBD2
TGTGCCAGCTCACGACTAGCGGGATTTACGCAGTATTTT
CASSRLAGFTQYF
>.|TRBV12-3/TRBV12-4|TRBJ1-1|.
TGTGCCAGCAGTTTTTACAGGGTAACTGAAGCTTTCTTT
CASSFYRVTEAFF
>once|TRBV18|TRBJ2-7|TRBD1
TGTGCCAGCTCACTAGACAGGGGGCAAGGCGAGCAGTACTTC
CASSLDRGQGEQYF
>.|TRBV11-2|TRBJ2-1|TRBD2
TGTGCCAGCAGCTTAACTAGCGGGAAGAGCGGTGAGCAGTTCTTC
CASSLTSGKSGEQFF
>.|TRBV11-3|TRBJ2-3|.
TGTGCCAGCTCCGTAGGGGGGGCCGCGAGTGATACGCAGTATTTT
CASSVGGAASDTQYF
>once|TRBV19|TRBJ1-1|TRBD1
TGTGCCAGTAGTACCGGGACAGTGAACACTGAAGCTTTCTTT
CASSTGTVNTEAFF